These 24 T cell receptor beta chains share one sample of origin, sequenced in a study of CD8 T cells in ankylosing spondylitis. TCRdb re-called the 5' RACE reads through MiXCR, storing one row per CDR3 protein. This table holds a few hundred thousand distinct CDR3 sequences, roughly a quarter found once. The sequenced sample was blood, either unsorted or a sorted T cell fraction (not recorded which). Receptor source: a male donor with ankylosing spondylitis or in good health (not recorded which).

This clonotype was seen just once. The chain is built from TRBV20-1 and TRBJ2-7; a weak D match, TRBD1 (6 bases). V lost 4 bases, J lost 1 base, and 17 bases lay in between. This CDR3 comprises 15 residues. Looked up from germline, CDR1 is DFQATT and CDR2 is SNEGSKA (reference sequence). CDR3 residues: CSAISSRDNSYEQYF. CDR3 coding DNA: TGCAGTGCTATCTCGTCCCGGGACAATTCCTACGAGCAGTACTTC.

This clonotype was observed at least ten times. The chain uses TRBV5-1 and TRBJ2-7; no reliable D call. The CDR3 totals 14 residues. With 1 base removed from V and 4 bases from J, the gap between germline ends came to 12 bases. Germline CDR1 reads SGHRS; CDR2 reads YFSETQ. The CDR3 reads CASSLLPRAYEQYF. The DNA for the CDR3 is TGCGCCAGCAGCTTGCTGCCCCGGGCATACGAGCAGTACTTC.

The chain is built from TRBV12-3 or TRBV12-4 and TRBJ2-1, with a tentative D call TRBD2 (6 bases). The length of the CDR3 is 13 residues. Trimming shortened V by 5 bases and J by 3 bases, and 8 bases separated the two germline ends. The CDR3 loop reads CASSPDYYNEQFF. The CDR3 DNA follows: TGTGCCAGCAGTCCGGACTACTACAATGAGCAGTTCTTC.

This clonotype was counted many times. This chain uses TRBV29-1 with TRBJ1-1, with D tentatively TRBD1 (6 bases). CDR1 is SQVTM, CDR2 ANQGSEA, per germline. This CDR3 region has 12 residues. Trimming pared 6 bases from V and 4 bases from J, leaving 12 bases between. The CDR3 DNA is TGCAGCGTGGACGAAGGGGGCACTGAAGCTTTCTTT. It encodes CSVDEGGTEAFF.

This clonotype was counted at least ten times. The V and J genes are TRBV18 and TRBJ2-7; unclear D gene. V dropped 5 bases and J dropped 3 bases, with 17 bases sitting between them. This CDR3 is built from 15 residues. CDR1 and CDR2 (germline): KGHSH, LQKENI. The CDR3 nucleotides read TGTGCCAGCTCAGGAGACCGGGTTAGCCTCTACGAGCAGTACTTC. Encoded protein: CASSGDRVSLYEQYF.

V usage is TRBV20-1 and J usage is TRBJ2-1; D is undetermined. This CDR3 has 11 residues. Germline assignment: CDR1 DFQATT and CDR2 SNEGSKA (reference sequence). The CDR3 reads CRPDGYNEQFF. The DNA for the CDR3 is TGCAGACCCGACGGTTACAATGAGCAGTTCTTC.

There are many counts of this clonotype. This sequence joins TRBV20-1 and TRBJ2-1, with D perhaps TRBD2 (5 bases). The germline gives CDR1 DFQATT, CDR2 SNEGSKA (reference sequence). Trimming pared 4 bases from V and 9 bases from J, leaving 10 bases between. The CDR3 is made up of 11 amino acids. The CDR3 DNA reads TGCAGTGCTACCCAAGAGGGTGAGCAGTTCTTC. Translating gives CSATQEGEQFF.

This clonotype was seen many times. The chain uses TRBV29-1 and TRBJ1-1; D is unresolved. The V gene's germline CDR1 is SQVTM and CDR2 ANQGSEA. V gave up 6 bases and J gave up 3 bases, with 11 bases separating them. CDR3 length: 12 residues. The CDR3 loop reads CSVGGQHTEAFF. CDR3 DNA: TGCAGCGTAGGCGGGCAACACACTGAAGCTTTCTTT.

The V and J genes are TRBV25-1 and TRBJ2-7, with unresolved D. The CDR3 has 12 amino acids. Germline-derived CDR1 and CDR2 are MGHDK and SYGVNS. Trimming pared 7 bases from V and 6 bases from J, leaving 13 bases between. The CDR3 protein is CASNQRVGEQYF. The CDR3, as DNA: TGTGCCAGCAACCAAAGGGTCGGCGAGCAGTACTTC.

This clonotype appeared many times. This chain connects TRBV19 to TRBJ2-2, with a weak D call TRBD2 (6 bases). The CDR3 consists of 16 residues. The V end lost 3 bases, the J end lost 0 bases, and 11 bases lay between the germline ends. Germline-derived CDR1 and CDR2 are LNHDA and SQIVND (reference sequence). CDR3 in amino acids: CASSISAGTNTGELFF. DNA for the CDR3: TGTGCCAGTAGTATTTCGGCGGGGACGAACACCGGGGAGCTGTTTTTT.

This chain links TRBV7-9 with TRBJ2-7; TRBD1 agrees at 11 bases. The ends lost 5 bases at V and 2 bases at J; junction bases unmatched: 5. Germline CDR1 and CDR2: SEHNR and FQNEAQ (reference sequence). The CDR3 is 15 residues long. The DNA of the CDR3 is TGTGCCAGCAGCGACCAGGGACAGGGGGCCTACGAGCAGTACTTC. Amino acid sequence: CASSDQGQGAYEQYF.

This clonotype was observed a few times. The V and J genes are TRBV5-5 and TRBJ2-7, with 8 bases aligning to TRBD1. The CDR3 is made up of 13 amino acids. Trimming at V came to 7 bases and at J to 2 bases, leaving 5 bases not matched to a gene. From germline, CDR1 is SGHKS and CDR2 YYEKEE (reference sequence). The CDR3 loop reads CASGTGDTYEQYF. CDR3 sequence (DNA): TGTGCCAGCGGGACAGGCGACACCTACGAGCAGTACTTC. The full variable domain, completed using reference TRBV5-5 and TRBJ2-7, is DAGVTQSPTHLIKTRGQQVTLRCSPISGHKSVSWYQQVLGQGPQFIFQYYEKEERGRGNFPDRFSARQFPNYSSELNVNALLLGDSALYLCASGTGDTYEQYFGPGTRLTVT.

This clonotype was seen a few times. The CDR3 region has the DNA TGCAGTGCTAGTAGCCTCCGGGATACGCAGTATTTT. This gives the protein CSASSLRDTQYF. The chain couples TRBV20-1 to TRBJ2-3; D is unresolved. V lost 3 bases and J lost 6, with 10 bases in between. Germline CDR1 DFQATT, CDR2 SNEGSKA (reference sequence). This CDR3 is 12 amino acids long.

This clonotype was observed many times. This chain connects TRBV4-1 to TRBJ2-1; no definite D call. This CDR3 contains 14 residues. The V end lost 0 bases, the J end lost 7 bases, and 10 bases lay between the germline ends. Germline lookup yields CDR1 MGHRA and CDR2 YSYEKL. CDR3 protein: CASSQDPAPNEQFF. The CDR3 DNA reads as TGCGCCAGCAGCCAAGATCCAGCCCCAAATGAGCAGTTCTTC.

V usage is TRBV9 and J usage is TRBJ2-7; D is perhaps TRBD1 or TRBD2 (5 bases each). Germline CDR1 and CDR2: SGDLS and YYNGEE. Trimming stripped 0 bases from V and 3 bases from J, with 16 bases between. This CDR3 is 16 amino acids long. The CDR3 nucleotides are TGTGCCAGCAGCGTAGATTCGAGGGGTAGTGACTACGAGCAGTACTTC. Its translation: CASSVDSRGSDYEQYF. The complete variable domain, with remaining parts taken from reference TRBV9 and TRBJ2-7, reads DSGVTQTPKHLITATGQRVTLRCSPRSGDLSVYWYQQSLDQGLQFLIQYYNGEERAKGNILERFSAQQFPDLHSELNLSSLELGDSALYFCASSVDSRGSDYEQYFGPGTRLTVT.

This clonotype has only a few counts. The CDR3 nucleotides are TGTGCCAGCAGTTACGGGCAGGGGGGGTATGAGCAGTTCTTC. This codes for CASSYGQGGYEQFF. V and J are TRBV6-5 and TRBJ2-1; either TRBD1 or TRBD2 may fit D (7 bases each). CDR1 MNHEY and CDR2 SVGAGI come from the germline V gene. V was clipped by 2 bases and J by 8 bases, with 13 bases between them. The CDR3 sequence is 14 residues long.

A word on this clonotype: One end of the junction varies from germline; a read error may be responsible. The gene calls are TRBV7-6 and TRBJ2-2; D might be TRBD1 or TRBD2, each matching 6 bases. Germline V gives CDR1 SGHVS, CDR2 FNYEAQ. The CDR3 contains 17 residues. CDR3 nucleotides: TGTGCCAGCAGCCTACATGGGGGCAGCCAGAACACCGGGGGGCTGTTTTTT. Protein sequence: CASSLHGGSQNTGGLFF.

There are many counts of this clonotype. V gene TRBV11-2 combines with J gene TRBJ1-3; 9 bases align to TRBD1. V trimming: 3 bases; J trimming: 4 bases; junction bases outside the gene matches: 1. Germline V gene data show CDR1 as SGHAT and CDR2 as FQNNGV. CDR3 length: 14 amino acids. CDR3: CASSLDRGGNTIYF. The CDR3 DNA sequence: TGTGCCAGCAGCTTGGACAGGGGCGGAAACACCATATATTTT.

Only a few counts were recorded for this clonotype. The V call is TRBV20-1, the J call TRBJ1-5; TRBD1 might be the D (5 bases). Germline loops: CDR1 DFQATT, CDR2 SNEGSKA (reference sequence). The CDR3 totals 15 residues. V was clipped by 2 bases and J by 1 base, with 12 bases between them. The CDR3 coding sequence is TGCAGTGCTAGAAGAGGGGTTATGAGCAATCAGCCCCAGCATTTT. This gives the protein CSARRGVMSNQPQHF.

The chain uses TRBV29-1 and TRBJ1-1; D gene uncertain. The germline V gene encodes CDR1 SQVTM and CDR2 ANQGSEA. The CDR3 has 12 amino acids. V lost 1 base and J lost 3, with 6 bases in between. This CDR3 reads CSVEALYTEAFF. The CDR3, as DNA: TGCAGCGTTGAAGCGTTATACACTGAAGCTTTCTTT. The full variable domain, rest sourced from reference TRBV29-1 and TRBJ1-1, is SAVISQKPSRDICQRGTSLTIQCQVDSQVTMMFWYRQQPGQSLTLIATANQGSEATYESGFVIDKFPISRPNLTFSTLTVSNMSPEDSSIYLCSVEALYTEAFFGQGTRLTVV.

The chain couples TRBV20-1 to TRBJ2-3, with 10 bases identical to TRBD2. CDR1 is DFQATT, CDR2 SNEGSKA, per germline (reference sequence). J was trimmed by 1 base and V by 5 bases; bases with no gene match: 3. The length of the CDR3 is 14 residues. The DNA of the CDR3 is TGCAGTGCTCTCACTAGCGGGGGCACAGATACGCAGTATTTT. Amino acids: CSALTSGGTDTQYF.

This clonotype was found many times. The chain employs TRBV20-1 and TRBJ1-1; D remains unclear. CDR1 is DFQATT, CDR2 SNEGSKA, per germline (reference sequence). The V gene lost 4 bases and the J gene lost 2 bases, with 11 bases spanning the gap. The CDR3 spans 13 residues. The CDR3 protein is CSATAGGNTEAFF. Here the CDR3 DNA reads TGCAGTGCTACTGCGGGAGGCAACACTGAAGCTTTCTTT.

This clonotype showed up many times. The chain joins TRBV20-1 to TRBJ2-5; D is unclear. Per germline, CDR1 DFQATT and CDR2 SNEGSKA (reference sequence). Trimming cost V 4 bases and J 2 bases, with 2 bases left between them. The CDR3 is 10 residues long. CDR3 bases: TGCAGTGCTAAGCAAGAGACCCAGTACTTC. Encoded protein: CSAKQETQYF.

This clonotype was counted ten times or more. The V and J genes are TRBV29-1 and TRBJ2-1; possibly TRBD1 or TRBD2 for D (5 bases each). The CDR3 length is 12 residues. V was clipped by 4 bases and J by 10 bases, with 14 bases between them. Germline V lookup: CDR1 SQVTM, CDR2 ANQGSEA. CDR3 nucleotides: TGCAGCGTTGCTTTCCCTAGGGACGAGCAGTTCTTC. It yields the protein CSVAFPRDEQFF.